Presented here are 16 T cell receptor beta chains from one specimen sequenced in a study of Graves' ophthalmopathy and Graves' hyperthyroidism. The study amplified TCR beta CDR3 regions using RNA transcripts. First-round RT-PCR with HTBI primers preceded a second-round multiplex PCR. TCRdb fed the multiplex PCR reads into MiXCR, producing one record per CDR3 protein. This table has fewer than 650,000 distinct CDR3 sequences, about a fifth appearing once. The sequencing sample was made of peripheral blood. The receptors here all came from a woman aged 18-29 years with stable Graves' hyperthyroidism. Some clones in this sample may be carry-over from other donors' samples.

This clonotype was detected a few times. The V and J genes are TRBV20-1 and TRBJ1-1; no clear D. The CDR3 has 12 amino acids. Germline values: CDR1 DFQATT, CDR2 SNEGSKA (reference sequence). Trimming cost V 1 base and J 7 bases, with 10 bases left between them. CDR3 DNA sequence: TGCAGTGCTAGAGGGCAATACAGTGAAGCTTTCTTT. Amino acids: CSARGQYSEAFF.

This clonotype was recorded many times. The chain combines TRBV7-2 with TRBJ2-4; the D gene is possibly TRBD2 (5 bases). The germline V gene has CDR1 SGHTA and CDR2 FQGNSA. The CDR3 covers 17 residues. Trimming pared 5 bases from V and 3 bases from J, leaving 20 bases between. CDR3 region: CASSPSRTVIGKNIQYF. In DNA, the CDR3 is TGTGCCAGCAGCCCTAGCAGGACGGTAATAGGCAAAAACATTCAGTACTTC.

This clonotype appeared many times. The chain combines TRBV20-1 with TRBJ2-2; D possibly corresponds to TRBD2 (5 bases). The CDR3 runs 13 residues. The germline V and J ends were trimmed by 0 bases and 9 bases, with 11 bases remaining between them. Germline V gene data show CDR1 as DFQATT and CDR2 as SNEGSKA (reference sequence). CDR3 protein: CSAREIIGRELFF. The CDR3 bases are TGCAGTGCTAGAGAGATTATCGGGAGGGAGCTGTTTTTT.

In this sample, this clonotype turned up many times. The chain carries TRBV5-1 and TRBJ2-7, with TRBD2 matching over 16 bases. Germline CDR1 reads SGHRS; CDR2 reads YFSETQ. V gave up 5 bases and J gave up 2 bases; unmatched junction bases: 7. This CDR3 spans 17 amino acids. The CDR3 region has the DNA TGCGCCAGCAGTTCCCAGGGACTAGCGGGAGGGCCCTACGAGCAGTACTTC. Translated: CASSSQGLAGGPYEQYF.

Details on this clonotype: This may come from a read error, since a much larger clone is one base off. The V and J genes are TRBV28 and TRBJ1-2; 9 positions agree with TRBD1. Per the germline V gene, CDR1 is MDHEN and CDR2 is SYDVKM. The CDR3 has 13 amino acids. V lost 6 bases to trimming and J lost 4 bases; unmatched junction nucleotides: 3. This chain's CDR3 is CASRTTGGYGYTF. The CDR3 DNA reads as TGTGCCAGCAGGACGACAGGGGGCTATGGCTACACCTTC.

At least ten counts were recorded for this clonotype. This rearrangement joins TRBV6-4 to TRBJ2-2; 9 bases match TRBD1. The ends lost 2 bases at V and 6 bases at J; junction bases unmatched: 7. In germline, CDR1 is MRHNA, CDR2 SNTAGT. The CDR3 totals 16 residues. The CDR3 region is CASSDEGTGLSGELFF. CDR3 sequence (DNA): TGTGCCAGCAGTGACGAAGGGACAGGGCTTTCCGGGGAGCTGTTTTTT.

This clonotype appeared many times. This chain links TRBV20-1 with TRBJ1-1; TRBD1 is a possible D gene (6 bases). There are 17 residues in the CDR3. Germline CDR1 DFQATT, CDR2 SNEGSKA (reference sequence). V lost 6 bases and J 1 base, leaving 24 bases between the germline ends. In DNA form, the CDR3 reads TGCAGTGCACAAGGGGGGCGGGGTGTTAAGCGGAACACTGAAGCTTTCTTT. It codes for CSAQGGRGVKRNTEAFF.

The table lists this clonotype with many counts. The J gene is TRBJ1-1, the V gene TRBV12-3 or TRBV12-4; D is perhaps TRBD1 (6 bases). This CDR3 has 13 amino acids. Trimming removed 6 bases at V and 4 bases at J, with 12 bases between. The CDR3, as DNA: TGTGCCAGCAGCCAAAGGGGGGTCACTGAAGCTTTCTTT. Translating gives CASSQRGVTEAFF.

For the CDR3, the DNA is TGTGCCAGCAGTGAAGTCCCTCTCGTTGACCAAGAGACCCAGTACTTC. Its protein is CASSEVPLVDQETQYF. The rearrangement uses TRBV6-1 and TRBJ2-5; D is uncertain. The V end was cut by 1 base, the J end by 0 bases, with 12 bases between. This CDR3 comprises 16 residues. CDR1 and CDR2 from the germline V gene are MNHNS and SASEGT.

The sample holds many counts of this clonotype. The rearrangement joins TRBV18 to TRBJ2-7, with 9 bases matching TRBD1. J was trimmed by 5 bases and V by 3 bases; bases with no gene match: 11. This CDR3 comprises 16 residues. Per the germline V gene, CDR1 is KGHSH and CDR2 is LQKENI. The CDR3 nucleotides read TGTGCCAGCTCACCTCCTACCGGGACAGGGTTTGACGAGCAGTACTTC. The encoded protein is CASSPPTGTGFDEQYF.

The rearrangement uses TRBV11-2 and TRBJ2-7, with 11 positions matching TRBD1. The ends lost 5 bases at V and 4 bases at J; junction bases unmatched: 10. The CDR3 covers 16 residues. Germline assignment: CDR1 SGHAT and CDR2 FQNNGV. The CDR3 here is CASSQGGGTGGYEQYF. DNA for the CDR3: TGTGCCAGCAGCCAAGGGGGCGGGACAGGGGGTTACGAGCAGTACTTC.

In its sample, this clonotype was seen many times. The conserved phenylalanine or tryptophan normally closing the CDR3 is absent here, so this likely arose from a read error. The J gene is TRBJ2-7, the V gene TRBV6-1; a possible D gene is TRBD1 (5 bases). Germline V gene sequence: CDR1 MNHNS, CDR2 SASEGT. This CDR3 comprises 12 residues. V lost 3 bases and J lost 5, with 8 bases in between. The CDR3: CASSDYRNEQYS. The CDR3 DNA reads as TGTGCCAGCAGTGACTACAGGAACGAGCAGTACTCC.

CDR3 amino acids: CASSFARVGGELFF. CDR3 nucleotides: TGTGCCAGCTCATTCGCCAGGGTCGGCGGGGAGCTGTTTTTT. The chain carries TRBV7-8 and TRBJ2-2; D might be TRBD1 (5 bases). Trimming pared 8 bases from V and 7 bases from J, leaving 17 bases between. Looked up from germline, CDR1 is SGHVS and CDR2 is FQNEAQ. This CDR3 has 14 amino acids.

J is TRBJ1-2 and V is TRBV7-9; 8 bases are a match to TRBD1. The CDR3 runs to 14 residues. V lost 4 bases and J lost 4; bases outside the gene matches: 5. Germline V CDR1 and CDR2: SEHNR, FQNEAQ (reference sequence). DNA for the CDR3: TGTGCCAGCAGCTCCCGGGACAGGTCCTATGGCTACACCTTC. This gives the protein CASSSRDRSYGYTF. Filled out from reference TRBV7-9 and TRBJ1-2, the complete variable domain reads DTGVSQNPRHKITKRGQNVTFRCDPISEHNRLYWYRQTLGQGPEFLTYFQNEAQLEKSRLLSDRFSAERPKGSFSTLEIQRTEQGDSAMYLCASSSRDRSYGYTFGSGTRLTVV.

This clonotype was counted only a few times. The chain couples TRBV5-1 to TRBJ2-7, with a possible D match to TRBD1 (7 bases). Germline V gene lookup returns CDR1 SGHRS and CDR2 YFSETQ. The CDR3 length is 15 residues. Trimming took off 4 bases at V and 2 bases at J, with 16 bases between the two ends. CDR3 amino acids: CASSPTGDSTYEQYF. CDR3 nucleotides: TGCGCCAGCAGCCCGACGGGGGACAGCACCTACGAGCAGTACTTC.

V usage is TRBV11-2 and J usage is TRBJ2-2; 8 nucleotides line up with TRBD2. The junction had 6 bases not matched to a gene; V was cut back by 6 bases and J by 0 bases. The CDR3 totals 16 residues. Germline CDR1 and CDR2: SGHAT and FQNNGV. The CDR3 is CASSPGLASNTGELFF. The CDR3 DNA sequence: TGTGCCAGCAGTCCTGGACTAGCCTCGAACACCGGGGAGCTGTTTTTT.